This is a list of T cell receptor beta chains from one sample in a study of control samples from healthy donors and cancer patients. Data came from immunoSEQ multiplex PCR; TCRdb stores just in-frame clones and leaves some out. The sample includes fewer than 40,000 clones, under 95% of them seen just once. The specimen sequenced was PBMCs. The source of these receptors is a man in his forties with colorectal cancer. Each CDR3 is given with its conserved first and last residue. Fields, in order: D gene, J gene, clone size, V gene, CDR3 DNA, CDR3 protein. A D gene is named only where the DNA matches it firmly. For some rows the clone size is stated as once, few or many, or as a class when expanded; others skip it.

TRBD1	TRBJ1-2	-	TRBV4-1	TGCGCCAGCAGCCAAGACAGGGGGGCCTATGGCTACACCTTC	CASSQDRGAYGYTF
TRBD1	TRBJ1-1	-	TRBV5-6	TGTGCCAGCAGCTCACAACAGGGGTTCGGCACTGAAGCTTTCTTT	CASSSQQGFGTEAFF
TRBD2	TRBJ2-3	-	TRBV5-4	TGTGCCAGCAGCCTCCGTCTAGCGGGGGGCAGGACAGATACGCAGTATTTT	CASSLRLAGGRTDTQYF
-	TRBJ1-1	-	TRBV19	TGTGCCAGTAGTCCTATGGGCGGGAACACTGAAGCTTTCTTT	CASSPMGGNTEAFF
TRBD1	TRBJ1-1	-	TRBV20-1	TGCAGTGCTAGTCCAGGGGGCGCGGAGAACACTGAAGCTTTCTTT	CSASPGGAENTEAFF
-	TRBJ2-5	-	TRBV6-5	TGTGCCAGCAGTCCAACTAGGGAAGAGACCCAGTACTTC	CASSPTREETQYF
-	TRBJ2-2	-	TRBV2	TGTGCCAGCAGTCCCACCTCAGGGAACACCGGGGAGCTGTTTTTT	CASSPTSGNTGELFF
-	TRBJ1-6	-	TRBV18	TGTGCCAGCTCACAACAGGATAATTCACCCCTCCACTTT	CASSQQDNSPLHF
-	TRBJ1-4	-	TRBV5-1	TGCGCCAGCAACACAGGAACAACTAATGAAAAACTGTTTTTT	CASNTGTTNEKLFF
-	TRBJ1-5	-	TRBV12-3/TRBV12-4	TGTGCCAGCAGTTTGGGCAATCAGCCCCAGCATTTT	CASSLGNQPQHF
-	TRBJ1-5	few	TRBV7-8	TGTGCCAGCAGCTTAGGAAGGGATGATCAGCCCCAGCATTTT	CASSLGRDDQPQHF
TRBD2	TRBJ2-3	once	TRBV24-1	TGTGCCACCACAAGCGGGGCCGCGCAGTATTTT	CATTSGAAQYF
TRBD1	TRBJ1-2	-	TRBV18	TGTGCCAGCTCACCAGAGAGTAGAGGACAGGGGGGTTATGGCTACACCTTC	CASSPESRGQGGYGYTF
-	TRBJ2-7	-	TRBV6-2/TRBV6-3	TGTGCCAGCAGTTACCCGGGCCCGGGCAACGAGCAGTACTTC	CASSYPGPGNEQYF
TRBD1	TRBJ2-7	-	TRBV29-1	TGCAGCGTTGAGGGACAGACTCCCTACGAGCAGTACTTC	CSVEGQTPYEQYF
TRBD2	TRBJ2-7	-	TRBV27	TGTGCCAGCAGTTTAGAGCGGGGGGCCTACGAGCAGTACTTC	CASSLERGAYEQYF
TRBD1	TRBJ2-7	-	TRBV30	TGTGCCTGGGACCGGGACAGGGCTGTCGAGCAGTACTTC	CAWDRDRAVEQYF
-	TRBJ2-3	-	TRBV19	TGTGCCATTTCCCTTGGGGGCTCTAGCACAGATACGCAGTATTTT	CAISLGGSSTDTQYF
TRBD1	TRBJ1-2	-	TRBV7-2	TGTGCCAGCAGCCCACTGACAGGGATTAACTATGGCTACACCTTC	CASSPLTGINYGYTF
-	TRBJ2-1	-	TRBV15	TGTGCCACCAGCAACAGAAAGGGGGGGGCCGATGAGCAGTTCTTC	CATSNRKGGADEQFF
TRBD1	TRBJ1-2	once	TRBV4-3	TGCGCCAGCAGCCAAGATCACAGGGGGGGCTATGGCTACACCTTC	CASSQDHRGGYGYTF
TRBD1	TRBJ2-2	-	TRBV15	TGTGCCACCAGCTCCTGGGACAGGGGCGGCGGGGAGCTGTTTTTT	CATSSWDRGGGELFF
-	TRBJ1-1	few	TRBV7-9	TGTGCCACCCTAGGGGGCACTGAAGCTTTCTTT	CATLGGTEAFF
-	TRBJ1-2	-	TRBV7-9	TGTGCCAGCAGCTTAGGAGGGTCGGGCGGCTACACCTTC	CASSLGGSGGYTF
-	TRBJ1-2	-	TRBV7-2	TGTGCCAGCAGCTGGGGGCGGGCTAACTATGGCTACACCTTC	CASSWGRANYGYTF
-	TRBJ2-5	-	TRBV5-1	TGCGCCAGCACCGGGACAAACTACCAAGAGACCCAGTACTTC	CASTGTNYQETQYF
TRBD2	TRBJ2-7	once	TRBV5-1	TGCGCCAGCAGCTTGGGGGGGGGACTCAGCTCCTACGAGCAGTACTTC	CASSLGGGLSSYEQYF
-	TRBJ1-2	-	TRBV24-1	TGTGCCACCCGAGCGAATGCTGGCTATGGCTACACCTTC	CATRANAGYGYTF
-	TRBJ1-5	-	TRBV6-1	TGTGCCAGCAGTGAAGCGCATAATAACAGGGATCAGCCCCAGCATTTT	CASSEAHNNRDQPQHF
-	TRBJ1-3	-	TRBV5-1	TGCGCCAGCAGCTTGGTGGGGGACGGGGTCTCTGGAAACACCATATATTTT	CASSLVGDGVSGNTIYF
TRBD1	TRBJ2-3	-	TRBV11-3	TGTGCCAGCAGCTGGGGACAGAGCACAGATACGCAGTATTTT	CASSWGQSTDTQYF
-	TRBJ2-5	-	TRBV29-1	TGCAGCGTTGAAAGTAAGGTCGGGGAGACCCAGTACTTC	CSVESKVGETQYF
TRBD1	TRBJ1-1	-	TRBV7-8	TGTGCCAGCAGCTTAGGGTTGACAGGGGGTTGGGACACTGAAGCTTTCTTT	CASSLGLTGGWDTEAFF
-	TRBJ2-1	once	TRBV12-5	TGTGCTAGTGGTTTGGGGCAGATCTCCTACAATGAGCAGTTCTTC	CASGLGQISYNEQFF
TRBD2	TRBJ2-1	-	TRBV11-2	TGTGCCAGCACCCCCGTAGGAGTAGCGGGGTACAATGAGCAGTTCTTC	CASTPVGVAGYNEQFF
-	TRBJ1-6	-	TRBV2	TGTGCCAGCAGTGAGACCCAATCTGGTTCACCCCTCCACTTT	CASSETQSGSPLHF
-	TRBJ2-2	-	TRBV5-6	TGTGCCAGCAGCTTGGAACGCAGGCTCACCGGGGAGCTGTTTTTT	CASSLERRLTGELFF
-	TRBJ1-1	once	TRBV18	TGTGCCAGCTCACTACTCCCGGCAGGGACGAACACTGAAGCTTTCTTT	CASSLLPAGTNTEAFF